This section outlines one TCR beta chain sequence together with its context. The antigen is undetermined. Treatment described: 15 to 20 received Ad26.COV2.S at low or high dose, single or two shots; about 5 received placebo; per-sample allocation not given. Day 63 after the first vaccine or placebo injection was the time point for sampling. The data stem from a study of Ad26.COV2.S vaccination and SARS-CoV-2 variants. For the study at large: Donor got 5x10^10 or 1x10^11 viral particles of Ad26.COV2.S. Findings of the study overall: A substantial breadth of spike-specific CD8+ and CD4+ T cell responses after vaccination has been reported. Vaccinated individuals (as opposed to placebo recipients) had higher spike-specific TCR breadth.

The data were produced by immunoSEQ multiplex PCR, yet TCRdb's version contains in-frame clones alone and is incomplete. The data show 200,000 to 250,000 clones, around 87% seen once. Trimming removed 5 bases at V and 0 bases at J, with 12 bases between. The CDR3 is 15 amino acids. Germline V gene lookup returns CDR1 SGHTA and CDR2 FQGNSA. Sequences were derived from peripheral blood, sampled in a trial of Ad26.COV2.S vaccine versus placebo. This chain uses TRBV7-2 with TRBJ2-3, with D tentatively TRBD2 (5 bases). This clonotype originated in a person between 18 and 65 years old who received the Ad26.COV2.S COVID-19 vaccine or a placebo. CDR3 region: CASSQVSGSTDTQYF. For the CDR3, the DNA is TGTGCCAGCAGCCAGGTCAGCGGAAGCACAGATACGCAGTATTTT. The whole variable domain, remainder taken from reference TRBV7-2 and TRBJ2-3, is GAGVSQSPSNKVTEKGKDVELRCDPISGHTALYWYRQSLGQGLEFLIYFQGNSAPDKSGLPSDRFSAERTGGSVSTLTIQRTQQEDSAVYLCASSQVSGSTDTQYFGPGTRLTVL.